This TCR beta chain was documented in a study of T cell responses to AZD1222 COVID-19 vaccine. Regarding the study as a whole: Possibly, clonal diversity was underestimated; donors were largely white British and included more females. The CD4 TCRs associated with vaccination extended across spike and predominated at 160-218 and 743-854.

The CDR3 spans 14 residues. V was clipped by 3 bases and J by 4 bases, with 13 bases between them. CDR1 and CDR2 (germline): DFQATT, SNEGSKA (reference sequence). This clone was found once. Its antigen is unknown. Data came from immunoSEQ multiplex PCR; TCRdb stores just in-frame clones and leaves some out. The repertoire holds 50,000 to 65,000 clones, with about four fifths as singletons. Source: peripheral blood, taken 28 days after the second AZD1222 dose. The receptor was derived from an adult who received the AZD1222 COVID-19 vaccine. This chain links TRBV20-1 with TRBJ2-1; no clear D. The CDR3 is CSASYLGKYNEQFF. The CDR3 DNA reads as TGCAGTGCTAGTTACCTAGGGAAGTACAATGAGCAGTTCTTC.